This T cell receptor beta chain emerged from a study of shared clonotypes between healthy human individuals. With 5 bases clipped from V and 5 bases from J, the junction kept 9 bases outside the gene matches. The CDR3 is 15 residues long. Germline assignment: CDR1 PRHDT and CDR2 FYEKMQ (reference sequence). Findings and limits, study-wide: Several donors held around 5% of naive CD4 clonotypes in common.

TCRdb's table, derived via immunoSEQ multiplex PCR, lists solely in-frame clones and lacks some. The sample has approximately 2.5 million clones, approximately 93% seen once. This clone came up once. Its antigen is not known. All the donors were Caucasian adults who lived in Nashville, Tennessee. CD45RA+ naive and CD45RA-negative memory subsets were separated from CD4+ cells. The specimen was naive CD4+ T cells from PBMCs. Subset in this sample: CD45RA+ positively selected. The chain recombines TRBV13 with TRBJ2-5; 9 nucleotides line up with TRBD1. This TCR derives from a young man in good health. Some clones in this sample may be carry-over from other donors' samples. The DNA for the CDR3 is TGTGCCAGCAGCCTCCCGGGACAGGGTTCCGAGACCCAGTACTTC. As protein: CASSLPGQGSETQYF. The whole variable domain, remainder taken from reference TRBV13 and TRBJ2-5, is AAGVIQSPRHLIKEKRETATLKCYPIPRHDTVYWYQQGPGQDPQFLISFYEKMQSDKGSIPDRFSAQQFSDYHSELNMSSLELGDSALYFCASSLPGQGSETQYFGPGTRLLVL.